The T cell receptor beta chain described here comes from a study of cytomegalovirus exposure and HLA in healthy donors. Study-level points and caveats: Rare sequences made up most TCRs, while some public TCRs were found in many donors.

A word on this clone: The antigen is not known.

Assay: immunoSEQ multiplex PCR; the TCRdb copy retains only in-frame clones and omits some. The table lists approximately 120,000 clones, 75% to 90% of them singletons, with 1.1% in the top ten. The receptor was derived from a young woman in good health and CMV-seronegative. The sequenced material came from PBMCs.

The CDR3 DNA sequence: TGTGCCAGCAGCCGGTGGGCGGACAGGACCGTTAGCAATCAGCCCCAGCATTTT. Translating it yields CASSRWADRTVSNQPQHF. V and J are TRBV21-1 and TRBJ1-5; the table gives TRBD1 as D, unverified against the DNA. TRBV21-1 is designated a pseudogene. The CDR3 runs to 18 residues.